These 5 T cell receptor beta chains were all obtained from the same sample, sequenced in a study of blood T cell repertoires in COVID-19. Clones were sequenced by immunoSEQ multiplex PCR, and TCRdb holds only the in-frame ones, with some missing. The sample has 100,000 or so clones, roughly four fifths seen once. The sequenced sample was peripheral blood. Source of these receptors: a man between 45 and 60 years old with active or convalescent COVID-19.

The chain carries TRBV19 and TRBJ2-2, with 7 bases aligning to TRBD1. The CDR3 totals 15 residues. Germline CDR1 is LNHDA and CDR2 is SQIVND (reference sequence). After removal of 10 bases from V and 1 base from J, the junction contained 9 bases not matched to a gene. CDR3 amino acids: CATSGTAQNTGELFF. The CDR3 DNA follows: TGTGCCACTTCCGGGACAGCACAGAACACCGGGGAGCTGTTTTTT.

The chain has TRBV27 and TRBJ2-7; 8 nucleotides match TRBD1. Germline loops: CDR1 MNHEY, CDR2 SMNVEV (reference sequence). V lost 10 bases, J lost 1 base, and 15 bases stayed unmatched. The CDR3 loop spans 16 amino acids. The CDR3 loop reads CANLNTGQGVSYEQYV. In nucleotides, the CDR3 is TGTGCCAACCTCAACACTGGACAGGGTGTATCCTACGAGCAGTACGTC.

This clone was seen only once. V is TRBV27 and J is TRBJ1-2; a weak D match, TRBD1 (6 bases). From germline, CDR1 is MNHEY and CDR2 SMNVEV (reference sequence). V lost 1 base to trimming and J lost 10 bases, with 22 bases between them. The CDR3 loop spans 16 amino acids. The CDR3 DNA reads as TGTGCCAGCAGTTTATTCTCGCAGGGGCGGCCTATGCCCTACACCTTC. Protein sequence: CASSLFSQGRPMPYTF.

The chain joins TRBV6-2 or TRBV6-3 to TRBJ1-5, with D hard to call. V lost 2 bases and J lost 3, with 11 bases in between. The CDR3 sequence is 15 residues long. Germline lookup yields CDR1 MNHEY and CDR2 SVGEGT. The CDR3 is CASSYEDFPNQPQHF. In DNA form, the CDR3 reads TGTGCCAGCAGTTACGAGGACTTTCCCAATCAGCCCCAGCATTTT.

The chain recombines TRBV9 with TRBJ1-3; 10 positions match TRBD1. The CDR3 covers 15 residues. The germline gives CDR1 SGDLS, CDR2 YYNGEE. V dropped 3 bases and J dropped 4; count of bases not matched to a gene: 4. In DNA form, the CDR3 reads TGTGCCAGCAGCGGACAGGGGGCATACGGAAACACCATATATTTT. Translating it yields CASSGQGAYGNTIYF.